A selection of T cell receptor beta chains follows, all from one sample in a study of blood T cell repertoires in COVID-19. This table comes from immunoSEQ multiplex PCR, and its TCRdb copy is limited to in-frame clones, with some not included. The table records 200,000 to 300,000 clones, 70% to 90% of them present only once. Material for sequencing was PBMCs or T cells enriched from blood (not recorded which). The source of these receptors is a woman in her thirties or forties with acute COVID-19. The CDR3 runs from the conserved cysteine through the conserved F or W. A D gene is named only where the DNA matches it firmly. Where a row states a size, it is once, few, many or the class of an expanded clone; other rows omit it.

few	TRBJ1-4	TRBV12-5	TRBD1	TGTGCTAGTGGTCCCGACAGGGATCGGGAAAAACTGTTTTTT	CASGPDRDREKLFF
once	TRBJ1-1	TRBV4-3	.	TGCGCCAGCAGCCAAAGGGGTGGTTACACTGAAGCTTTCTTT	CASSQRGGYTEAFF
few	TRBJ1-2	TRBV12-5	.	TGTGCTAGTGGTTTGTACAGCACTTATGGCTACACCTTC	CASGLYSTYGYTF
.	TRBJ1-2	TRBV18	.	TGTGCCAGCTCACCACAGGGGCAGTATGGCTACACCTTC	CASSPQGQYGYTF
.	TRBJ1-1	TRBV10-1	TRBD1	TGCGCCAGCAGTGGGTTCAGGGGGAGAATGAACACTGAAGCTTTCTTT	CASSGFRGRMNTEAFF
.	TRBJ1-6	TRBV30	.	TGTGCCTTCTCGGGACAAGATAATTCACCCCTCCACTTT	CAFSGQDNSPLHF
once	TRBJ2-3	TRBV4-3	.	TGCGCCAGCAGCCCAGGACAGAGTCTCAACACAGATACGCAGTATTTT	CASSPGQSLNTDTQYF
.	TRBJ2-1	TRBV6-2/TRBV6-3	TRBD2	TGTGCCAGCAGTTACAGCGGGGGCACCTACAATGAGCAGTTCTTC	CASSYSGGTYNEQFF
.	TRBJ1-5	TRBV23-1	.	TGCGCCAGCACCCCCCCAACGGGGAATCAGCCCCAGCATTTT	CASTPPTGNQPQHF
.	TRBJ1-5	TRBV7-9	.	TGTGCCAGACTTGGGCCCCAGCATTTT	CARLGPQHF
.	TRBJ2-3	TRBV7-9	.	TGTGCCAGCAGCTTAGGGACGGGAACTCAGGGGGGAACCACAGATACGCAGTATTTT	CASSLGTGTQGGTTDTQYF
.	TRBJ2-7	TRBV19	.	TGTGCCAGTAGTAGGGGCGATTCCTACGAGCAGTACTTC	CASSRGDSYEQYF
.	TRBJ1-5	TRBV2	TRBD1	TGTGCCAGCAGTGCCCGGACAGGAGTCAATCAGCCCCAGCATTTT	CASSARTGVNQPQHF
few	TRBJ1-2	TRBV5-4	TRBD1	TGTGCCAGCAGCTCCGCCGGGACAGGGGGCTCTGGCTACACCTTC	CASSSAGTGGSGYTF
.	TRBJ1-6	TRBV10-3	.	TGTGCCATCAGAGACATACCAGGTAGCTCCTATAATTCACCCCTCCACTTT	CAIRDIPGSSYNSPLHF
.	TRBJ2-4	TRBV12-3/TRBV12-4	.	TGTGCCAGCATCACAGTTGCCAACCCGATTCAGTACTTC	CASITVANPIQYF
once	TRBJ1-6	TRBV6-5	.	TGTGCCAGCAGCCTGGCGGTCAATTCACCCCTCCACTTT	CASSLAVNSPLHF
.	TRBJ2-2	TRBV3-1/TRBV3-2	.	TGTGCCAGCAGCCAAGATCGTAGGACGGGGACCGGGGAGCTGTTTTTT	CASSQDRRTGTGELFF
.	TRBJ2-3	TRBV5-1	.	TGCGCCAGCAGCCTGGGACTTATCACAGATACGCAGTATTTT	CASSLGLITDTQYF
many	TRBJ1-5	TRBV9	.	TGTGCCAGCTCAGGAGGGAGCAATCAGCCCCAGCATTTT	CASSGGSNQPQHF
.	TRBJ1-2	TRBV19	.	TGTGCCAGTAGTACAACTTCGGGAGGGCCTGGCTACACCTTC	CASSTTSGGPGYTF
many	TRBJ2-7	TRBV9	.	TGTGCCAGCAGCGAGGGGTCAGGGAACGAGCAGTACTTC	CASSEGSGNEQYF
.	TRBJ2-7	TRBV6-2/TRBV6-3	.	TGTGCCAGCAGTTACGCTAGCTCCTACGAGCAGTACTTC	CASSYASSYEQYF
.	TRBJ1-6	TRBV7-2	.	TGTGCCAGCAGTCCCCTAGGGGGAAATTCACCCCTCCACTTT	CASSPLGGNSPLHF
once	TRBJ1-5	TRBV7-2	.	TGTGCCAGCAGCCCAGACAGGAATAGCAATCAGCCCCAGCATTTT	CASSPDRNSNQPQHF
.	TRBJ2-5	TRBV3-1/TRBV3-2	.	TGTGCCAGCAGCGATAAACATGGGCAGACCCAGTACTTC	CASSDKHGQTQYF
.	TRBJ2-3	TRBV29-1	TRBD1	TGCAGCGTTTCCGTACAGGGGGCCGCTGGAGATACGCAGTATTTT	CSVSVQGAAGDTQYF
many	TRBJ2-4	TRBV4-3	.	TGCGCCAGCAGCCAAGATTTCCGCGGGGTAGCCAAAAACATTCAGTACTTC	CASSQDFRGVAKNIQYF
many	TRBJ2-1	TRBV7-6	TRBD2	TGTGCCAGCAGCCGCGGACTAGCGGGAGGCTCCTACAATGAGCAGTTCTTC	CASSRGLAGGSYNEQFF
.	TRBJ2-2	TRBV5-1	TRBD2	TGCGCCAGCAGCTTGGAAAGCGGGGGGAACACCGGGGAGCTGTTTTTT	CASSLESGGNTGELFF
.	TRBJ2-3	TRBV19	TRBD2	TGTGCCAGTAGTATTAGCGGACTAGCGGGGGGCACAGATACGCAGTATTTT	CASSISGLAGGTDTQYF
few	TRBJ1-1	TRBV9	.	TGTGCCAGCAGCCGCCAGGGTGTTGGCACTGAAGCTTTCTTT	CASSRQGVGTEAFF
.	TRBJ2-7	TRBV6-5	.	TGTGCCAGCAGTTACTCGGAAACAGCGGGCGAGCAGTACTTC	CASSYSETAGEQYF
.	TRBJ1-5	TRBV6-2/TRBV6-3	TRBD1	TGTGCCAGCAGTTACTCGATAAACTCCGGACAGACAGGGGAGAGTCAGCCCCAGCATTTT	CASSYSINSGQTGESQPQHF
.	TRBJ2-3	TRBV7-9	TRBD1	TGTGCCAGCAGCGCTACTACAGGGGAGTCAGATACGCAGTATTTT	CASSATTGESDTQYF
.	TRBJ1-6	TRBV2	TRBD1	TGTGCCAGCAGTTTTTTGGGACAGGGGCAGGCACCCCTCCACTTT	CASSFLGQGQAPLHF
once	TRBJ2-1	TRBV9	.	TGTGCCAGCAGCGTAATTCCCCGCTCCTACAATGAGCAGTTCTTC	CASSVIPRSYNEQFF
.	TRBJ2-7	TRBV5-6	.	TGTGCCAGCAGCTTTCGGCAGGCAGCCTACGAGCAGTACTTC	CASSFRQAAYEQYF